Only a few counts were recorded for the clone carrying this TCR beta chain. Its antigen remains unknown. TCRdb re-called the 5' RACE reads with MiXCR, one entry per CDR3 protein. The data show more than 300,000 distinct CDR3 sequences, 6.5% to 10% seen once. V lost 3 bases and J lost 7, with 10 bases in between. The CDR3 covers 13 residues. Germline values: CDR1 SEHNR, CDR2 FQNEAQ (reference sequence). These data belong to a study of CD8 T cells in ankylosing spondylitis. The study, taken as a whole, reports: Researchers reportedly found disease-linked clones significantly enriched in matched ankylosing spondylitis synovial fluid. Those disease-linked clones were CD8+; they were also relatively rare in peripheral blood. It appeared that ankylosing spondylitis blood was characterized by a TCR beta motif of several highly homologous variants.

The source is a male donor with ankylosing spondylitis. Sequencing input: blood, either unsorted or a sorted T cell fraction (not recorded which). The chain combines TRBV7-9 with TRBJ2-1; TRBD2 might be the D (6 bases). In nucleotides, the CDR3 is TGTGCCAGCAGCTTTCGGGGGTCGAATGAGCAGTTCTTC. Protein sequence: CASSFRGSNEQFF.